A selection of T cell receptor beta chains follows, all from one sample in a study of blood T cell repertoires in COVID-19. Measured with immunoSEQ multiplex PCR; TCRdb has only the in-frame clones, and not every one. Of almost 350,000 clones in the sample, about nine tenths are singletons; the top ten hold approximately 1%. Sequencing input: PBMCs or T cells enriched from blood (not recorded which). Receptors were obtained from a woman in her thirties who had been exposed to COVID-19. Both conserved end residues are part of each CDR3. A D gene is named only where the DNA matches it firmly. Some rows mark clone size as missing; the rest say once, few, many or name a class of expanded clone.

D gene: TRBD2
J gene: TRBJ2-7
clone size: -
V gene: TRBV7-9
CDR3 protein: CASSFTTSGSYEQYF
CDR3 DNA: TGTGCCAGCAGCTTTACGACCAGCGGGAGCTACGAGCAGTACTTC

D gene: -
J gene: TRBJ2-3
clone size: -
V gene: TRBV10-3
CDR3 protein: CAIGRGGGGADTQYF
CDR3 DNA: TGTGCCATCGGGAGAGGAGGGGGCGGGGCAGATACGCAGTATTTT

D gene: TRBD1
J gene: TRBJ1-1
clone size: -
V gene: TRBV7-9
CDR3 protein: CASSLTGDNTEAFF
CDR3 DNA: TGTGCCAGCAGCTTGACAGGGGATAACACTGAAGCTTTCTTT

D gene: -
J gene: TRBJ2-5
clone size: -
V gene: TRBV27
CDR3 protein: CASSPLSRGQETQYF
CDR3 DNA: TGTGCCAGCAGTCCACTGAGCAGGGGCCAAGAGACCCAGTACTTC

D gene: TRBD1
J gene: TRBJ2-7
clone size: -
V gene: TRBV28
CDR3 protein: CASSITGGVLSLYEQYF
CDR3 DNA: TGTGCCAGCAGTATTACAGGGGGCGTCCTTTCCCTCTACGAGCAGTACTTC

D gene: -
J gene: TRBJ1-5
clone size: -
V gene: TRBV6-5
CDR3 protein: CASSSGQPQHF
CDR3 DNA: TGTGCCAGCAGTTCGGGTCAGCCCCAGCATTTT

D gene: TRBD1
J gene: TRBJ1-6
clone size: -
V gene: TRBV5-1
CDR3 protein: CASSPDRGGSNSPLHF
CDR3 DNA: TGCGCCAGCAGCCCTGACAGGGGAGGCTCCAATTCACCCCTCCACTTT

D gene: TRBD2
J gene: TRBJ2-1
clone size: -
V gene: TRBV5-6
CDR3 protein: CASSLVGGNEQFF
CDR3 DNA: TGTGCCAGCAGCTTGGTGGGGGGGAATGAGCAGTTCTTC

D gene: -
J gene: TRBJ2-7
clone size: few
V gene: TRBV6-5
CDR3 protein: CASGSTYEQYF
CDR3 DNA: TGTGCCAGCGGCAGTACCTACGAGCAGTACTTC

D gene: TRBD2
J gene: TRBJ2-3
clone size: -
V gene: TRBV6-5
CDR3 protein: CASSYTAGGPYDTQYF
CDR3 DNA: TGTGCCAGCAGTTACACGGCGGGAGGGCCGTACGATACGCAGTATTTT

D gene: TRBD2
J gene: TRBJ2-2
clone size: -
V gene: TRBV9
CDR3 protein: CASSVLQRRIAGDTGELFF
CDR3 DNA: TGTGCCAGCAGCGTATTACAAAGGCGTATAGCGGGAGACACCGGGGAGCTGTTTTTT

D gene: TRBD2
J gene: TRBJ2-2
clone size: -
V gene: TRBV13
CDR3 protein: CASSPSWTSGITGELFF
CDR3 DNA: TGTGCCAGCAGCCCCTCCTGGACTAGCGGGATAACCGGGGAGCTGTTTTTT

D gene: TRBD1
J gene: TRBJ2-5
clone size: -
V gene: TRBV19
CDR3 protein: CASSAGTGLKETQYF
CDR3 DNA: TGTGCCAGTAGTGCGGGGACAGGGCTTAAGGAGACCCAGTACTTC

D gene: -
J gene: TRBJ1-2
clone size: -
V gene: TRBV27
CDR3 protein: CASSLTGGSTLGDGYTF
CDR3 DNA: TGTGCCAGCAGTTTAACGGGGGGGTCTACTCTAGGGGATGGCTACACCTTC

D gene: TRBD1
J gene: TRBJ1-2
clone size: -
V gene: TRBV19
CDR3 protein: CASSQRTFGTGPNGYTF
CDR3 DNA: TGTGCCAGTAGCCAGCGGACATTCGGGACAGGACCCAATGGCTACACCTTC

D gene: TRBD2
J gene: TRBJ2-7
clone size: few
V gene: TRBV27
CDR3 protein: CASNRLAGAIEQYF
CDR3 DNA: TGTGCCAGCAATCGACTAGCGGGAGCGATCGAGCAGTACTTC

D gene: -
J gene: TRBJ2-7
clone size: -
V gene: TRBV28
CDR3 protein: CASSFIGGTYEQYF
CDR3 DNA: TGTGCCAGCAGTTTCATAGGCGGAACCTACGAGCAGTACTTC

D gene: -
J gene: TRBJ1-1
clone size: once
V gene: TRBV18
CDR3 protein: CASSPGRLNTEAFF
CDR3 DNA: TGTGCCAGCTCACCAGGGAGGCTGAACACTGAAGCTTTCTTT

D gene: TRBD2
J gene: TRBJ2-3
clone size: -
V gene: TRBV9
CDR3 protein: CASSVVPSGTSTDTQYF
CDR3 DNA: TGTGCCAGCAGCGTAGTCCCTAGCGGGACCAGCACAGATACGCAGTATTTT

D gene: TRBD2
J gene: TRBJ2-5
clone size: -
V gene: TRBV29-1
CDR3 protein: CSGRPGGQETQYF
CDR3 DNA: TGCAGCGGGCGACCGGGGGGTCAAGAGACCCAGTACTTC

D gene: TRBD2
J gene: TRBJ2-3
clone size: -
V gene: TRBV7-9
CDR3 protein: CASSFPSGSTDTQYF
CDR3 DNA: TGTGCCAGCAGCTTTCCTAGCGGCAGCACAGATACGCAGTATTTT

D gene: -
J gene: TRBJ1-1
clone size: few
V gene: TRBV27
CDR3 protein: CASSRGTEAFF
CDR3 DNA: TGTGCCAGCAGTAGGGGGACTGAAGCTTTCTTT

D gene: -
J gene: TRBJ2-7
clone size: once
V gene: TRBV5-6
CDR3 protein: CASSFYRADYEQYF
CDR3 DNA: TGTGCCAGCAGCTTCTACAGGGCTGACTACGAGCAGTACTTC

D gene: -
J gene: TRBJ1-1
clone size: -
V gene: TRBV28
CDR3 protein: CASISVDTEAFF
CDR3 DNA: TGTGCCAGCATATCGGTTGACACTGAAGCTTTCTTT

D gene: -
J gene: TRBJ2-1
clone size: -
V gene: TRBV19
CDR3 protein: CASRVHGGSYNEQFF
CDR3 DNA: TGTGCCAGTAGGGTGCACGGCGGATCCTACAATGAGCAGTTCTTC

D gene: -
J gene: TRBJ1-6
clone size: -
V gene: TRBV15
CDR3 protein: CATSREGDGSPLHF
CDR3 DNA: TGTGCCACCAGCAGAGAAGGGGATGGTTCACCCCTCCACTTT

D gene: -
J gene: TRBJ2-2
clone size: -
V gene: TRBV25-1
CDR3 protein: CASSEWLSTGELFF
CDR3 DNA: TGTGCCAGCAGTGAATGGCTCTCCACCGGGGAGCTGTTTTTT

D gene: -
J gene: TRBJ1-5
clone size: -
V gene: TRBV18
CDR3 protein: CASSPNSVNSNQPQHF
CDR3 DNA: TGTGCCAGCTCACCAAATTCCGTAAATAGCAATCAGCCCCAGCATTTT

D gene: -
J gene: TRBJ2-7
clone size: -
V gene: TRBV29-1
CDR3 protein: CSVEEFPSSYEQYF
CDR3 DNA: TGCAGCGTTGAGGAGTTTCCAAGCTCCTACGAGCAGTACTTC

D gene: TRBD1
J gene: TRBJ1-1
clone size: -
V gene: TRBV28
CDR3 protein: CASSSFGQGSFSEAFF
CDR3 DNA: TGTGCCAGCAGTTCATTCGGACAGGGGTCGTTCTCTGAAGCTTTCTTT

D gene: -
J gene: TRBJ2-7
clone size: -
V gene: TRBV7-8
CDR3 protein: CASSLTVRSYEQYF
CDR3 DNA: TGTGCCAGCAGCTTAACGGTGAGAAGCTACGAGCAGTACTTC

D gene: TRBD1
J gene: TRBJ2-3
clone size: -
V gene: TRBV11-1
CDR3 protein: CASSLDRATDTQYF
CDR3 DNA: TGTGCCAGCAGCTTGGACAGGGCTACAGATACGCAGTATTTT

D gene: -
J gene: TRBJ2-7
clone size: few
V gene: TRBV5-1
CDR3 protein: CASSLGSRGDEQYF
CDR3 DNA: TGCGCCAGCAGCTTGGGGTCTCGAGGCGACGAGCAGTACTTC

D gene: TRBD1
J gene: TRBJ1-1
clone size: many
V gene: TRBV29-1
CDR3 protein: CSVADREYTEAFF
CDR3 DNA: TGCAGCGTTGCGGACAGGGAGTACACTGAAGCTTTCTTT

D gene: -
J gene: TRBJ1-5
clone size: few
V gene: TRBV30
CDR3 protein: CAWSTQERQPQHF
CDR3 DNA: TGTGCCTGGTCGACCCAGGAACGTCAGCCCCAGCATTTT

D gene: -
J gene: TRBJ2-7
clone size: -
V gene: TRBV27
CDR3 protein: CASSLSIIAGNEQYF
CDR3 DNA: TGTGCCAGCAGTTTATCGATAATTGCGGGGAACGAGCAGTACTTC

D gene: -
J gene: TRBJ1-4
clone size: -
V gene: TRBV7-9
CDR3 protein: CASTNGGTNEKLFF
CDR3 DNA: TGTGCCAGCACTAACGGGGGGACGAATGAAAAACTGTTTTTT

D gene: TRBD2
J gene: TRBJ2-7
clone size: once
V gene: TRBV9
CDR3 protein: CASSGQAGDDYGEQYF
CDR3 DNA: TGTGCCAGCAGCGGTCAAGCGGGAGATGACTACGGGGAGCAGTACTTC

D gene: -
J gene: TRBJ2-1
clone size: once
V gene: TRBV9
CDR3 protein: CASSVVEWGGASSYNEQFF
CDR3 DNA: TGTGCCAGCAGCGTAGTCGAGTGGGGAGGTGCGAGCTCCTACAATGAGCAGTTCTTC

D gene: -
J gene: TRBJ1-1
clone size: -
V gene: TRBV30
CDR3 protein: CAWTRGGMTEAFF
CDR3 DNA: TGTGCCTGGACCCGTGGGGGGATGACTGAAGCTTTCTTT

D gene: -
J gene: TRBJ2-1
clone size: -
V gene: TRBV7-2
CDR3 protein: CASSLEAVPYNEQFF
CDR3 DNA: TGTGCCAGCAGCTTAGAAGCGGTCCCCTACAATGAGCAGTTCTTC

D gene: TRBD1
J gene: TRBJ2-7
clone size: -
V gene: TRBV19
CDR3 protein: CASARDRRSEQYF
CDR3 DNA: TGTGCCAGTGCTCGGGACAGACGAAGCGAGCAGTACTTC

D gene: -
J gene: TRBJ1-2
clone size: -
V gene: TRBV11-3
CDR3 protein: CASGWTANYGYTF
CDR3 DNA: TGTGCCAGCGGGTGGACAGCAAACTATGGCTACACCTTC

D gene: -
J gene: TRBJ2-2
clone size: -
V gene: TRBV18
CDR3 protein: CASSPLDTANTGELFF
CDR3 DNA: TGTGCCAGCTCACCACTGGACACTGCGAACACCGGGGAGCTGTTTTTT

D gene: -
J gene: TRBJ2-7
clone size: -
V gene: TRBV9
CDR3 protein: CASSVVGDTNEQYF
CDR3 DNA: TGTGCCAGCAGCGTAGTCGGGGACACCAACGAGCAGTACTTC

D gene: TRBD2
J gene: TRBJ2-2
clone size: few
V gene: TRBV9
CDR3 protein: CASSVVSGRAPGGELFF
CDR3 DNA: TGTGCCAGCAGCGTAGTAAGCGGGAGGGCCCCAGGCGGGGAGCTGTTTTTT

D gene: TRBD1
J gene: TRBJ1-5
clone size: -
V gene: TRBV5-6
CDR3 protein: CASSRGQGEQPQHF
CDR3 DNA: TGTGCCAGCAGCCGGGGACAGGGAGAGCAGCCCCAGCATTTT

D gene: TRBD2
J gene: TRBJ2-1
clone size: few
V gene: TRBV19
CDR3 protein: CASSRQGTSGVYNEQFF
CDR3 DNA: TGTGCCAGTAGCCGACAGGGGACTAGCGGGGTTTACAATGAGCAGTTCTTC

D gene: -
J gene: TRBJ2-2
clone size: -
V gene: TRBV28
CDR3 protein: CASSPGHLNTGELFF
CDR3 DNA: TGTGCCAGCAGTCCGGGACACCTGAACACCGGGGAGCTGTTTTTT